The 18 T cell receptor beta chains given below trace back to one sample, sequenced in a study of cytomegalovirus exposure and HLA in healthy donors. The PCR contained 60 Vbeta and 13 Jbeta primers. The table came from immunoSEQ multiplex PCR; TCRdb's copy has only in-frame clones and leaves some out. There are more than 90,000 clones in the sample; roughly 70% occur only once, and about 9% lies in the top ten. Input material: PBMCs. These receptors were collected from a man aged 25-40 years in good health and CMV-seropositive.

This chain uses TRBV7-2 with TRBJ2-6; D not certain. The CDR3 consists of 13 residues. Per germline, CDR1 SGHTA and CDR2 FQGNSA. V was shortened by 11 bases and J by 2 bases, with 10 bases between the two germline ends. DNA for the CDR3: TGTGCCCGTGGAGAGGCTGGGGCCAACGTCCTGACTTTC. Its translation is CARGEAGANVLTF. The full variable domain, in which reference TRBV7-2 and TRBJ2-6 provide the parts outside the CDR3, is GAGVSQSPSNKVTEKGKDVELRCDPISGHTALYWYRQSLGQGLEFLIYFQGNSAPDKSGLPSDRFSAERTGGSVSTLTIQRTQQEDSAVYLCARGEAGANVLTFGAGSRLTVL.

The CDR3 nucleotides are TGCGCCAGCAGCTTAGGACAGCGTGGAGTATACTACGAGCAGTACTTC. It encodes CASSLGQRGVYYEQYF. J is TRBJ2-5 and V is TRBV5-1, with a tentative D call TRBD1 (6 bases). The DNA end lines up better with TRBJ2-7; the J call may be wrong. Germline assignment: CDR1 SGHRS and CDR2 YFSETQ. The CDR3 length is 16 residues.

J is TRBJ2-7 and V is TRBV11-3; 9 positions match TRBD1. The CDR3 is made up of 15 amino acids. V was pared by 5 bases and J by 4 bases, with 9 bases of the junction left unmatched. Looked up from germline, CDR1 is SGHNT and CDR2 is YENEEA. The CDR3 protein is CASSLVGTGNYEQYV. CDR3 bases: TGTGCCAGCAGCCTCGTCGGGACAGGGAATTACGAGCAGTACGTC.

The V gene is TRBV10-3, the J gene TRBJ2-7; tentative D call: TRBD1 (6 bases). CDR3 length equals 13 residues. V lost 6 bases and J 3 bases, leaving 12 bases between the germline ends. From germline, CDR1 is ENHRY and CDR2 SYGVKD. DNA for the CDR3: TGTGCCATCAGCCGACAGGTCCGCTACGAGCAGTACTTC. Translated: CAISRQVRYEQYF.

The sample holds one count of this clone. The chain uses TRBV5-1 and TRBJ2-3; TRBD2 agrees at 16 bases. From germline, CDR1 is SGHRS and CDR2 YFSETQ. The junction had 8 bases not matched to a gene; V was cut back by 3 bases and J by 4 bases. This CDR3 spans 18 amino acids. The CDR3 sequence is CASSSLGLAGGNPDTQYF. In DNA form, the CDR3 reads TGCGCCAGCAGCTCCTTGGGACTAGCGGGGGGGAATCCAGATACGCAGTATTTT.

The chain carries TRBV7-2 and TRBJ1-2, with TRBD1 as a possible D gene (5 bases). Germline V gives CDR1 SGHTA, CDR2 FQGNSA. This CDR3 is 13 amino acids long. V lost 5 bases to trimming and J lost 3 bases, with 10 bases between them. The CDR3: CASSNSGYYGYTF. In nucleotides, the CDR3 is TGTGCCAGCAGCAATTCAGGGTACTATGGCTACACCTTC.

This clone was seen a handful of times. V and J are TRBV7-9 and TRBJ2-5; 7 bases fit TRBD2. The CDR3 sequence is 13 residues long. Germline assignment: CDR1 SEHNR and CDR2 FQNEAQ (reference sequence). V shed 5 bases and J 3 bases; nucleotides not matched to a gene: 3. The CDR3: CASSLRGEETQYF. DNA for the CDR3: TGTGCCAGCAGCCTCCGGGGGGAAGAGACCCAGTACTTC.

The J gene is TRBJ2-3, the V gene TRBV7-9; 8 bases align to TRBD2. The CDR3 contains 13 residues. The trim removed 8 bases at V and 4 bases at J, leaving 5 bases unmatched. Germline loops: CDR1 SEHNR, CDR2 FQNEAQ (reference sequence). The CDR3 loop is CASGRAGADTQYF. CDR3 in DNA: TGTGCCAGCGGGCGAGCGGGAGCAGATACGCAGTATTTT.

The chain recombines TRBV5-6 with TRBJ2-3; 7 nucleotides agree with TRBD1. V was clipped by 1 base and J by 4 bases; unmatched bases: 12. Germline CDR1 reads SGHDT; CDR2 reads YYEEEE. This CDR3 is built from 17 residues. In DNA form, the CDR3 reads TGTGCCAGCAGCTTGACTCGACAGGGTAAGCTCGCAGATACGCAGTATTTT. Translated: CASSLTRQGKLADTQYF.

This clone was found once. CDR3 bases: TGTGCCAGCAGCACCCAGGGATACAATGAGCAGTTCTTC. Protein sequence: CASSTQGYNEQFF. V gene TRBV7-2 combines with J gene TRBJ2-1, with a possible D match to TRBD1 (5 bases). The CDR3 runs 13 residues. Germline-derived CDR1 and CDR2 are SGHTA and FQGNSA. Trimming removed 5 bases from V and 4 bases from J, with 9 bases in between.

The gene calls are TRBV18 and TRBJ2-2, with TRBD1 identical over 8 bases. The CDR3 runs 15 residues. Germline CDR1 is KGHSH and CDR2 is LQKENI. V shed 4 bases and J 1 base; nucleotides not matched to a gene: 2. The CDR3: CASSLQGVNTGELFF. CDR3 nucleotide sequence: TGTGCCAGCTCACTACAGGGGGTGAACACCGGGGAGCTGTTTTTT.

This clone was seen a few times. CDR3 region: CASKIGYTEAFF. In nucleotides, the CDR3 is TGTGCCAGCAAAATCGGGTACACTGAAGCTTTCTTT. The chain links TRBV5-6 to TRBJ1-1; no clear D gene. Per germline, CDR1 SGHDT and CDR2 YYEEEE. The CDR3 runs to 12 residues. The V end was cut by 6 bases, the J end by 3 bases, with 9 bases between. Using reference TRBV5-6 and TRBJ1-1 for the parts outside the CDR3, the full variable domain is DAGVTQSPTHLIKTRGQQVTLRCSPKSGHDTVSWYQQALGQGPQFIFQYYEEEERQRGNFPDRFSGHQFPNYSSELNVNALLLGDSALYLCASKIGYTEAFFGQGTRLTVV.

This clone was counted between two and nine times. The chain uses TRBV4-1 and TRBJ1-3; no definite D call. Trimming left V 2 bases short and J 0 bases short, with 8 bases between. CDR3 length equals 15 residues. CDR1 and CDR2 from the germline V gene are MGHRA and YSYEKL. For the CDR3, the DNA is TGCGCCAGCAGCCAACAGGTTCTCTCTGGAAACACCATATATTTT. This translates into CASSQQVLSGNTIYF.

The rearrangement joins TRBV2 to TRBJ1-1; 8 positions agree with TRBD1. The junction had 6 bases not matched to a gene; V was cut back by 2 bases and J by 4 bases. The CDR3 runs to 15 residues. The V gene's germline CDR1 is SNHLY and CDR2 FYNNEI. CDR3 amino acids: CASSERRGRFTEAFF. The DNA of the CDR3 is TGTGCCAGCAGTGAACGCAGGGGGCGATTCACTGAAGCTTTCTTT. Full variable domain (outside the CDR3, taken from reference TRBV2 and TRBJ1-1): EPEVTQTPSHQVTQMGQEVILRCVPISNHLYFYWYRQILGQKVEFLVSFYNNEISEKSEIFDDQFSVERPDGSNFTLKIRSTKLEDSAMYFCASSERRGRFTEAFFGQGTRLTVV.

This chain connects TRBV6-1 to TRBJ1-1; D might be TRBD1 (6 bases). Trimming pared 5 bases from V and 5 bases from J, leaving 15 bases between. The CDR3 length is 14 residues. Germline CDR1 MNHNS, CDR2 SASEGT. CDR3 amino acids: CASSPVDRLTEAFF. In DNA form, the CDR3 reads TGTGCCAGCAGTCCTGTTGACAGGCTGACTGAAGCTTTCTTT.

The chain couples TRBV5-1 to TRBJ2-3; D gene unclear. The CDR3 sequence is 14 residues long. Trimming pared 4 bases from V and 2 bases from J, leaving 11 bases between. Germline-derived CDR1 and CDR2 are SGHRS and YFSETQ. Written as DNA, the CDR3 is TGCGCCAGCAGCAGAGGTCCTTCCACAGATACGCAGTATTTT. Translation gives CASSRGPSTDTQYF. Variable domain in full (rest from reference TRBV5-1 and TRBJ2-3): KAGVTQTPRYLIKTRGQQVTLSCSPISGHRSVSWYQQTPGQGLQFLFEYFSETQRNKGNFPGRFSGRQFSNSRSEMNVSTLELGDSALYLCASSRGPSTDTQYFGPGTRLTVL.

This chain uses TRBV5-4 with TRBJ2-7; unclear D gene. The ends were cut back, 2 bases at V and 0 bases at J, with 12 bases in the middle. Germline V gives CDR1 SGHNT, CDR2 YYREEE (reference sequence). The CDR3 is 15 amino acids. CDR3 in amino acids: CASSFYTSDSYEQYF. In DNA, the CDR3 is TGTGCCAGCAGCTTCTACACGAGCGACTCCTACGAGCAGTACTTC.

The chain links TRBV7-9 to TRBJ1-5; 8 bases match TRBD1. V trimming: 3 bases; J trimming: 6 bases; junction bases outside the gene matches: 7. The germline V gene encodes CDR1 SEHNR and CDR2 FQNEAQ (reference sequence). The CDR3 is 15 amino acids. CDR3 coding DNA: TGTGCCAGCAGCTTGGACAGGGACCTCGGTCAGCCCCAGCATTTT. Its protein is CASSLDRDLGQPQHF.